Each of the 7 T cell receptor beta chains below was sequenced from the same sample in a study of memory CD4+ T cells and cytomegalovirus serostatus. The data were produced by immunoSEQ multiplex PCR, yet TCRdb's version contains in-frame clones alone and is incomplete. Of tens of thousands of clones listed, around 82% are singletons. Single viable CD3+CD4+CD8-CD45RO+ cells were sorted as the memory CD4+ T cells. The sequencing input was memory CD4+ T cells from blood. The receptors were gathered from an adult in good health and CMV-seronegative.

This clone has more than one count but fewer than ten. The chain has TRBV11-2 and TRBJ1-5; TRBD1 aligns across 10 bases. Germline CDR1 reads SGHAT; CDR2 reads FQNNGV. J lost 10 bases, V lost 8 bases, and 14 bases had no gene match. The CDR3 sequence is 15 residues long. The CDR3 spells CASRQGARHGHPQHF. CDR3 bases: TGTGCCAGCCGACAGGGGGCGAGGCATGGTCATCCCCAGCATTTT.

The gene calls are TRBV6-5 and TRBJ1-2, with 7 bases aligning to TRBD1. The CDR3 consists of 12 residues. From germline, CDR1 is MNHEY and CDR2 SVGAGI. With 5 bases clipped from V and 4 bases from J, the junction kept 1 base outside the gene matches. Written as DNA, the CDR3 is TGTGCCAGCAGTGAGGGGGCCTATGGCTACACCTTC. This translates into CASSEGAYGYTF.

This chain joins TRBV6-1 and TRBJ1-5; D remains unclear. The CDR3 covers 13 residues. CDR1 and CDR2 (germline): MNHNS, SASEGT. The V end was cut by 7 bases, the J end by 4 bases, with 11 bases between. The CDR3, as DNA: TGTGCCAGCACGCCCAGTAGAAATCAGCCCCAGCATTTT. As protein: CASTPSRNQPQHF.

The chain has TRBV9 and TRBJ2-7, with D uncertain. Germline V gives CDR1 SGDLS, CDR2 YYNGEE. Trimming shortened V by 4 bases and J by 2 bases, and 13 bases separated the two germline ends. The CDR3 is made up of 14 amino acids. Written as DNA, the CDR3 is TGTGCCAGCAGCCGGGCTACGAGTACCTACGAGCAGTACTTC. Encoded protein: CASSRATSTYEQYF.

The chain links TRBV21-1 to TRBJ1-6; the table's D call of TRBD1 was not tested on the DNA. TRBV21-1 is designated a pseudogene. The length of the CDR3 is 17 residues. The CDR3 sequence: CASSKAPRHRDNSPLHF. Written as DNA, the CDR3 is TGTGCCAGCAGCAAAGCTCCGAGGCACAGGGATAATTCACCCCTCCACTTT.

A few counts support this clone. This chain links TRBV19 with TRBJ1-2, with TRBD1 as a possible D gene (5 bases). This CDR3 comprises 12 residues. Germline-derived CDR1 and CDR2 are LNHDA and SQIVND (reference sequence). This CDR3 is CAGIGGAAGYTF. The CDR3 DNA sequence: TGTGCGGGCATTGGTGGGGCGGCTGGCTACACCTTC.

The chain combines TRBV7-9 with TRBJ2-7; D is unresolved. The CDR3 sequence is 14 residues long. Trimming left V 4 bases short and J 0 bases short, with 10 bases between. Germline lookup yields CDR1 SEHNR and CDR2 FQNEAQ (reference sequence). The CDR3, as DNA: TGTGCCAGCAGCTCCTCGTATGGCTCCTACGAGCAGTACTTC. This encodes CASSSSYGSYEQYF.